A selection of T cell receptor beta chains follows, all from one sample in a study of T cell responses to AZD1222 COVID-19 vaccine. Sequenced by immunoSEQ multiplex PCR; TCRdb stores in-frame clones only, minus some. The repertoire consists of around 130,000 clones, with more than 85% occurring once and the leading ten covering approximately 3.4%. The starting material was peripheral blood, obtained on day 0 of AZD1222 vaccination. These receptor sequences come from an adult in good health. Both conserved end residues are part of each CDR3.

TRBV21-1	CASGNGDRGQNEQYF
TRBV6-2/TRBV6-3	CASSYGTNYGYTF
TRBV5-1	CASSLEVALVTTGELFF
TRBV6-4	CASGQGEGGYTF
TRBV28	CASSSGPGMNTEAFF
TRBV7-3	CASSLANGSPLHF
TRBV6-5	CASSLRDRGIYEQYF
TRBV29-1	CSVKDSLEKLFF
TRBV28	CASSFWVNQPQHF
TRBV27	CASRSGALGNTIYF
TRBV19	CASSPSGLNQPQHF
TRBV15	CATSRAAGGQETQYF
TRBV2	CASSEGLGRGGGYEQYF
TRBV28	CASSLWVDTDTQYF
TRBV19	CASSMDDSAGNTIYF
TRBV5-1	CASSPGGAGNTIYF
TRBV6-5	CASSYKGLFTDTQYF
TRBV30	CAWTRGGQGVHEQYF
TRBV11-2	CASSFPTGAFDYGYTF
TRBV7-9	CASSPVREDYGYTF
TRBV7-2	CASSLAGGRSYEQYF
TRBV12-3/TRBV12-4	CAISIRRHEKLFF
TRBV30	CAWSGGPPYNEQFF
TRBV5-3	CARSRRTGGFPTYEQYF
TRBV5-1	CASSGEVPEAFF
TRBV28	CASSSPTGEPTEAFF
TRBV7-2	CASSFEVWGAHEQYF
TRBV6-5	CASGRGYNEQFF
TRBV7-9	CASSSAGTSNTGELFF
TRBV3-1/TRBV3-2	CASSQATSGVYEQYF
TRBV28	CASSLFGNKAFF
TRBV5-1	CASSEDSLSGANVLTF
TRBV19	CASSIGTGLQETQYF
TRBV9	CASSVGGRPYNEQFF
TRBV5-1	CASSLAFQASSGNTIYF
TRBV6-2/TRBV6-3	CASSSTFRGRGYGYTF
TRBV10-3	CAISESTLLDTQYF
TRBV7-9	CASSPRGGTGSPLHF
TRBV2	CASRTDRGSFHGYTF
TRBV19	CASSDDREGNSPLHF
TRBV4-1	CASSQVLKAEGANVLTF
TRBV5-6	CASRSGQGAGVRGYTF
TRBV18	CASSRVQDGEQYF
TRBV6-6	CASLTDGDTEAFF
TRBV28	CASSTGQEATQYF
TRBV25-1	CASSPGGAQGEGNEQFF
TRBV12-3/TRBV12-4	CASSRQGNQPQHF